This T cell receptor beta chain was recorded in a study of T cell clusters in autoimmune cytopenias. Overall study: TRB sequencing had a median approximately 52,000 reads and about 2,500 distinct clonotypes per sample. Study results and limitations: Clustering suggested that physiological T cell clusters were missing in primary autoimmune cytopenia patients. Comparing secondary cytopenia with chronic lymphocytic leukemia showed no cluster-lack signature, apparently masked by lymphoma repertoire.

Germline V lookup: CDR1 MNHEY, CDR2 SVGAGI. The CDR3 runs to 13 residues. Each sample's input was 250 ng genomic DNA, some 40,000 genome equivalents. One tube held mixed TRB-A and TRB-B primer pools for touch-down PCR. TCRdb reanalyzed the multiplex PCR reads, giving one entry per CDR3 protein sequence and no DNA. The sample has about 1,900 distinct CDR3 sequences. In terms of frequency, this clonotype is medium-sized. Its antigen is unknown. V and J are TRBV6-5 and TRBJ1-2. The sequence derives from a human donor with an autoimmune cytopenia or autoimmune hepatitis (not recorded which). Sequenced sample: peripheral blood. The CDR3 sequence is CASSQGRVYGYTF.